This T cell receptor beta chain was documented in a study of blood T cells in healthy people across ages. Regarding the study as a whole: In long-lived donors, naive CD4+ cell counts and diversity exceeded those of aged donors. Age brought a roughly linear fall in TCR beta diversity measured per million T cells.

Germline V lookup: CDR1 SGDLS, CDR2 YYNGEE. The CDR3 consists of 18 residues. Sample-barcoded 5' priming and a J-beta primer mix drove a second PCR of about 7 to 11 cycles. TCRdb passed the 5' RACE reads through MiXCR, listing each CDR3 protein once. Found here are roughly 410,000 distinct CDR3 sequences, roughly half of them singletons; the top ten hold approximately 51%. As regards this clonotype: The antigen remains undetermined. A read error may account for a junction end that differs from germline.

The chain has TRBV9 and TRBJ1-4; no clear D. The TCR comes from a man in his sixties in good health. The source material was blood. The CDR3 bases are TGTGCCGGCAGCCCCAGTACCCAACCTCGATCAACTAATGAAAAACTGTTTTTT. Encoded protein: CAGSPSTQPRSTNEKLFF.